The clone carrying this T cell receptor beta chain has only a few counts. Germline-derived CDR1 and CDR2 are MDHEN and SYDVKM. V lost 4 bases, J lost 5 bases, and 2 bases stayed unmatched. CDR3 size: 13 residues. This entry is derived from a study of beta chain features in type 1 diabetes. Every bit of the isolated RNA underwent reverse transcription, so sequencing read expressed TCRB transcripts. Method: immunoSEQ multiplex PCR; TCRdb's copy keeps in-frame clones and lacks some. The table records 150,000 to 200,000 clones, about an eighth of them present only once. The sequence came from a woman aged 18-35 years in good health. The chain joins TRBV28 to TRBJ1-2, with 9 bases lining up with TRBD1. The material sequenced was central memory CD4+ T cells from blood. CDR3 DNA sequence: TGTGCCAGCAGTTCGGACAGGGGATATGGCTACACCTTC. It translates to CASSSDRGYGYTF.